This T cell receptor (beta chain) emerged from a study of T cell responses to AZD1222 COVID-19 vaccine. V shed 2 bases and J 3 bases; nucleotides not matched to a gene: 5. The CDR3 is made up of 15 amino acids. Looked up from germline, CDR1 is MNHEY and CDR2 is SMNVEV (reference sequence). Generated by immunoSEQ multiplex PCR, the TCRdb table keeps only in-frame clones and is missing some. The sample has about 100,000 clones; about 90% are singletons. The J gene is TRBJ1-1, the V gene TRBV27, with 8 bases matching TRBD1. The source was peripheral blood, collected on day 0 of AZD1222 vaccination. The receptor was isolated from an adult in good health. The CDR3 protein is CASSLGNRGDTEAFF. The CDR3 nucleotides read TGTGCCAGCAGTTTAGGGAACAGGGGGGACACTGAAGCTTTCTTT.